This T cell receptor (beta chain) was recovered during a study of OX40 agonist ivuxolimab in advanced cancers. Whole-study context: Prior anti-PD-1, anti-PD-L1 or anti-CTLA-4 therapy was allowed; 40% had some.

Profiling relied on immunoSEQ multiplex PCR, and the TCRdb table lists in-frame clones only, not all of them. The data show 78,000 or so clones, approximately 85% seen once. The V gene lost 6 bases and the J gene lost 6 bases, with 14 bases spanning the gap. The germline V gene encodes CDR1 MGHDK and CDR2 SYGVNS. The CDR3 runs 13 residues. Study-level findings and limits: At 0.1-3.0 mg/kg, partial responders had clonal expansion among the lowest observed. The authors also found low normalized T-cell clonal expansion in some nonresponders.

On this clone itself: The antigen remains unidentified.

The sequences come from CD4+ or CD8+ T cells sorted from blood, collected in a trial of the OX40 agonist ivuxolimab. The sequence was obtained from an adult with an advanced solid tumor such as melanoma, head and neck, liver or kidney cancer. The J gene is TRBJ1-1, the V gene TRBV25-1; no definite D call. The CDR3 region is CASREGFMAEAFF. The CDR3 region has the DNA TGTGCCAGCAGAGAGGGATTTATGGCTGAAGCTTTCTTT.